This TCR beta chain was recorded in a study of sequential checkpoint blockade in melanoma. The overall study: Maintenance nivolumab came after either treatment sequence. TCRbeta immunosequencing was performed on DNA from approximately 93 pretreatment melanoma tumor samples. After nivolumab or ipilimumab alone, about 22 patients had week-13 rebiopsies. Study-wide points: Pretreatment TIL clonality tracked with response in the nivolumab-first arm.

Points on this clone: Its target is unknown.

The CDR3 spans 15 residues. V gave up 5 bases and J gave up 1 base, with 14 bases separating them. CDR1 LNHDA and CDR2 SQIVND come from the germline V gene (reference sequence). The protocol was immunoSEQ multiplex PCR, while the TCRdb copy is restricted to in-frame clones and leaves out a portion. The sample carries about 3,500 clones, 18% recorded once. The treatment: randomized to nivolumab then ipilimumab (arm A) or the reverse (arm B). This TCR came from a human donor with melanoma. The chain carries TRBV19 and TRBJ1-1; D might be TRBD1 (5 bases). The input for sequencing was tumor tissue (inferred from file names), taken from a patient given nivolumab and ipilimumab in sequence. CDR3 sequence: CASSDGATPNTEAFF. The CDR3 DNA is TGTGCCAGTAGTGATGGGGCCACTCCGAACACTGAAGCTTTCTTT.